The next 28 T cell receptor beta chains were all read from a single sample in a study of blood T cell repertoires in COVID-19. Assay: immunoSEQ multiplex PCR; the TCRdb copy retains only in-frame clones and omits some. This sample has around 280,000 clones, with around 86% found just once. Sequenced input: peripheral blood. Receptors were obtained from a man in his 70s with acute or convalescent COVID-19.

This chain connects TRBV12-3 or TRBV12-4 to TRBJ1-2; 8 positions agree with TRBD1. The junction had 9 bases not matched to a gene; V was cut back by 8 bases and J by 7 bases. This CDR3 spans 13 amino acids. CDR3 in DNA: TGTGCCAGCTCTCAGGACAGGGTTCGTGGCTACACCTTC. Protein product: CASSQDRVRGYTF.

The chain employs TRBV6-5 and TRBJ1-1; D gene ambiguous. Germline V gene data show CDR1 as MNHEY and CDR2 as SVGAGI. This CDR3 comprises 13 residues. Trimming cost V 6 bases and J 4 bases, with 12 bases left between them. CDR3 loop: CASRRVVGTEAFF. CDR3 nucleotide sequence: TGTGCCAGCAGAAGAGTCGTTGGCACTGAAGCTTTCTTT.

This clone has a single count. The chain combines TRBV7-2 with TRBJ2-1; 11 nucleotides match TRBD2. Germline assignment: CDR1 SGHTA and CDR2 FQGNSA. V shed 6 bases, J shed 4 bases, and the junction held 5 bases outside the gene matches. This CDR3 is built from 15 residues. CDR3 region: CASRTSSGRYNEQFF. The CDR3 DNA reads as TGTGCCAGCAGGACTTCTAGCGGGAGGTACAATGAGCAGTTCTTC.

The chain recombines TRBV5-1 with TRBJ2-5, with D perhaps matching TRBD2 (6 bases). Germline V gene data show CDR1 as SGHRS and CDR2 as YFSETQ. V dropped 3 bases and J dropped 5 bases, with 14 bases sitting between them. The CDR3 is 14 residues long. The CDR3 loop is CASSSRLVGETQYF. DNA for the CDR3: TGCGCCAGCAGCTCCCGACTAGTCGGTGAGACCCAGTACTTC.

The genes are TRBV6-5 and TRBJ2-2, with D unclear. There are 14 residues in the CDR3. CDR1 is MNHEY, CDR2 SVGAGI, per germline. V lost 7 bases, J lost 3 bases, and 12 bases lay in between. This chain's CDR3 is CASKMKRDTGELFF. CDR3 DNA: TGTGCCAGCAAGATGAAGCGCGACACCGGGGAGCTGTTTTTT.

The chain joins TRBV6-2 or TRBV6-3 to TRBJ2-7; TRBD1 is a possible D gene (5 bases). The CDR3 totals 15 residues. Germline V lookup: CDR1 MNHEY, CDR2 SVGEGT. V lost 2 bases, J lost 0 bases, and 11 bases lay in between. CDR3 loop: CASSYKGDSSYEQYF. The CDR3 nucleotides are TGTGCCAGCAGTTACAAAGGGGATAGCTCCTACGAGCAGTACTTC.

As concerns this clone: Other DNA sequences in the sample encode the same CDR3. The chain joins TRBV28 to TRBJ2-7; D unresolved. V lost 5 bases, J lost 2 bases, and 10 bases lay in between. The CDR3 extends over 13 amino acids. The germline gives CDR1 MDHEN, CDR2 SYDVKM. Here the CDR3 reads CASSRLGAYEQYF. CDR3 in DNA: TGTGCCAGCAGTAGATTAGGAGCCTACGAGCAGTACTTC. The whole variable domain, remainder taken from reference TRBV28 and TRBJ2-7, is DVKVTQSSRYLVKRTGEKVFLECVQDMDHENMFWYRQDPGLGLRLIYFSYDVKMKEKGDIPEGYSVSREKKERFSLILESASTNQTSMYLCASSRLGAYEQYFGPGTRLTVT.

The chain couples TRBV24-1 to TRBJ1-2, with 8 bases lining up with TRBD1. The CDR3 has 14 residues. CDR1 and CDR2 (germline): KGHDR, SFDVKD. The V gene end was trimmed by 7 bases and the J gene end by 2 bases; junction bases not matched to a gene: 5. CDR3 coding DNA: TGTGCCACCAGAGGACAGGGTGTGAACTATGGCTACACCTTC. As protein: CATRGQGVNYGYTF.

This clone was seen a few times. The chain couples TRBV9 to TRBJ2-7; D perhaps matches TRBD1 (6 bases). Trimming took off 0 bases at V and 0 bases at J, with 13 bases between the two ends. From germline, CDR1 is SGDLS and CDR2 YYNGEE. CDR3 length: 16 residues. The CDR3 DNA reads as TGTGCCAGCAGCGTAGGTCCCCGGGACAACTCCTACGAGCAGTACTTC. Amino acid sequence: CASSVGPRDNSYEQYF.

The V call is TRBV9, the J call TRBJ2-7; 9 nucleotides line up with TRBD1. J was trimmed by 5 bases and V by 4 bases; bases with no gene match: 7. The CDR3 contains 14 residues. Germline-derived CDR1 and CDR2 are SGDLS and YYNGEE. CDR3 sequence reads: CASSPRGQGHEQYF. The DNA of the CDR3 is TGTGCCAGCAGCCCACGGGGACAGGGTCACGAGCAGTACTTC.

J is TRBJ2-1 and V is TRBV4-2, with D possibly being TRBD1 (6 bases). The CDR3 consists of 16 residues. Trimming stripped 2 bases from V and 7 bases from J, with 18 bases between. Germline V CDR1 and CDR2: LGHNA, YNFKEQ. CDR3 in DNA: TGTGCCAGCAGCCAAAGGCGGCTGGGGGCAGGGAATGAGCAGTTCTTC. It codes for CASSQRRLGAGNEQFF.

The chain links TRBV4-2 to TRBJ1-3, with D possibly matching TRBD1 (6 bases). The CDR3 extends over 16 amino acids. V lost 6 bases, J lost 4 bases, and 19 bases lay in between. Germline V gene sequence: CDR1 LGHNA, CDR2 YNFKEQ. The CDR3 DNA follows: TGTGCCAGCAGGCTAATACAGGGTCACTCCGGAAACACCATATATTTT. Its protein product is CASRLIQGHSGNTIYF.

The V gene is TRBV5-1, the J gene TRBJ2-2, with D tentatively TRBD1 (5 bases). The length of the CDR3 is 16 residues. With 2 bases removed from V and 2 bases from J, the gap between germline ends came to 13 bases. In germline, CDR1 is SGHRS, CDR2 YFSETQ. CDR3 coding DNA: TGCGCCAGCAGCTTCTCTCCAGGGTCCAACACCGGGGAGCTGTTTTTT. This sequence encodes CASSFSPGSNTGELFF. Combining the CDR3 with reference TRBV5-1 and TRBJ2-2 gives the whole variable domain KAGVTQTPRYLIKTRGQQVTLSCSPISGHRSVSWYQQTPGQGLQFLFEYFSETQRNKGNFPGRFSGRQFSNSRSEMNVSTLELGDSALYLCASSFSPGSNTGELFFGEGSRLTVL.

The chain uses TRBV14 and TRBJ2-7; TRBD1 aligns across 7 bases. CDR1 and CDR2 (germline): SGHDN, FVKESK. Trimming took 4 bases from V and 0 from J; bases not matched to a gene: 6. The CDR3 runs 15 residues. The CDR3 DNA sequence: TGTGCCAGCAGCCTCACAGGGGCCGGCTCCTACGAGCAGTACTTC. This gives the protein CASSLTGAGSYEQYF.

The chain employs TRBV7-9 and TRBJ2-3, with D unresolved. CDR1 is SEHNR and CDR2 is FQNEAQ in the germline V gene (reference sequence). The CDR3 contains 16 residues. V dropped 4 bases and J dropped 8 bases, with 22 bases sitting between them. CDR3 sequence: CASSYARRLTDGTQYF. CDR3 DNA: TGTGCCAGCAGCTACGCACGCCGTCTCACAGATGGTACGCAGTATTTT.

CDR3 residues: CASSSDRRLSYNEQFF. The CDR3 coding sequence is TGCGCCAGCAGCTCGGACAGACGGCTTTCCTACAATGAGCAGTTCTTC. This sequence joins TRBV5-1 and TRBJ2-1; TRBD1 might be the D (6 bases). Germline CDR1 and CDR2: SGHRS and YFSETQ. The CDR3 has 16 residues. Trimming removed 3 bases at V and 1 base at J, with 14 bases between.

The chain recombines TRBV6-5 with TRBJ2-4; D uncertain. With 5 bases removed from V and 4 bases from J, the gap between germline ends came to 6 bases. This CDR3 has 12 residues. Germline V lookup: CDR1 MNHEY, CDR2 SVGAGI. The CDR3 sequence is CASSHGKNIQYF. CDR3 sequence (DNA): TGTGCCAGCAGTCACGGGAAAAACATTCAGTACTTC.

The CDR3 loop reads CASSQTGSYGYTF. CDR3 in DNA: TGTGCCAGCAGTCAGACAGGTTCCTATGGCTACACCTTC. This chain connects TRBV6-5 to TRBJ1-2; tentative D call: TRBD1 (6 bases). The CDR3 sequence is 13 residues long. Trimming pared 5 bases from V and 4 bases from J, leaving 11 bases between. The germline CDR1 and CDR2 sequences are MNHEY and SVGAGI.

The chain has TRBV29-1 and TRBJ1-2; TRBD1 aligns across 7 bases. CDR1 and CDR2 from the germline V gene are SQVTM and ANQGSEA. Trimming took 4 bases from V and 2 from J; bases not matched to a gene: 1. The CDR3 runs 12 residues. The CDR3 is CSVGGQNYGYTF. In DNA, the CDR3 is TGCAGCGTTGGGGGACAGAACTATGGCTACACCTTC.

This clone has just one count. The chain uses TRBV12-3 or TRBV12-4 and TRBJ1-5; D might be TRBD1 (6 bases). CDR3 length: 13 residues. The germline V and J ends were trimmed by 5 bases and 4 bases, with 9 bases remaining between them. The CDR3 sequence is CASSNRENQPQHF. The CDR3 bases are TGTGCCAGCAGTAACAGGGAAAATCAGCCCCAGCATTTT.

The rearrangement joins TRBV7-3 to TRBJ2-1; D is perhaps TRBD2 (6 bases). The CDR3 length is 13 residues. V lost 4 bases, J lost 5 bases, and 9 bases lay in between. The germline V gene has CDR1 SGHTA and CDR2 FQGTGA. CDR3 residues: CASSSGGDNEQFF. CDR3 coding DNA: TGTGCCAGCAGCTCCGGGGGTGACAATGAGCAGTTCTTC.

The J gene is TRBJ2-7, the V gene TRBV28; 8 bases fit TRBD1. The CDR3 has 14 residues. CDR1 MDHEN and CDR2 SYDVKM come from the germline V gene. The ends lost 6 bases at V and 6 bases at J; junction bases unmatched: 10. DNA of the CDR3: TGTGCCAGCAGCCAACCGACAGGGGTCGGCGAGCAGTACTTC. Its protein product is CASSQPTGVGEQYF.

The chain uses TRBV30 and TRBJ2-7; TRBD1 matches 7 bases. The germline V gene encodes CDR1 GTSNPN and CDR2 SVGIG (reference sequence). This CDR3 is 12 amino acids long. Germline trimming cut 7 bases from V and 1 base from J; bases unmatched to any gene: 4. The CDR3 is CALTGISYEQYF. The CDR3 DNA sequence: TGTGCCTTGACAGGGATTTCCTACGAGCAGTACTTC.

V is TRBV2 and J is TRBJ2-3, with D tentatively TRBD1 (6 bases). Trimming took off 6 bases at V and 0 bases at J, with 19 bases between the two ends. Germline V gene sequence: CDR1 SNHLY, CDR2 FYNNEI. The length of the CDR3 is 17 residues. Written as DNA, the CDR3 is TGTGCCAGCAGGAGACAGGAATCAAGGACTAGCACAGATACGCAGTATTTT. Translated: CASRRQESRTSTDTQYF. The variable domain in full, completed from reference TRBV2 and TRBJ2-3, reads EPEVTQTPSHQVTQMGQEVILRCVPISNHLYFYWYRQILGQKVEFLVSFYNNEISEKSEIFDDQFSVERPDGSNFTLKIRSTKLEDSAMYFCASRRQESRTSTDTQYFGPGTRLTVL.

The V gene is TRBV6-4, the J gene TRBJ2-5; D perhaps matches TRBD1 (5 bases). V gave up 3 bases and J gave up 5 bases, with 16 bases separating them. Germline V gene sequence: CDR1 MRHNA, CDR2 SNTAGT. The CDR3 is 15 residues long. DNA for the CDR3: TGTGCCAGCAGTGAATTCACAGGCCCAGGGGAGACCCAGTACTTC. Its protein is CASSEFTGPGETQYF.

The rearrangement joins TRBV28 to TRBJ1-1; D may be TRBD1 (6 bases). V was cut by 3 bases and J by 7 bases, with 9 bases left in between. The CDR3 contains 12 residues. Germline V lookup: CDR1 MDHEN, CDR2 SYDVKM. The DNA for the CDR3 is TGTGCCAGCAGTTTTTTAGGGGGTGAAGCTTTCTTT. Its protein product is CASSFLGGEAFF.

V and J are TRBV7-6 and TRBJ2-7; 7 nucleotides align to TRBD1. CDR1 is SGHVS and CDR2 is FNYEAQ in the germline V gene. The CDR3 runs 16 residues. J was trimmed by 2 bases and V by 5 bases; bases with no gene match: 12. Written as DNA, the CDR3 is TGTGCCAGCAGCGGAAGGATTACGGGACAGACCTACGAGCAGTACTTC. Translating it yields CASSGRITGQTYEQYF. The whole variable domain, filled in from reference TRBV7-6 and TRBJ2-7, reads GAGVSQSPRYKVTKRGQDVALRCDPISGHVSLYWYRQALGQGPEFLTYFNYEAQQDKSGLPNDRFSAERPEGSISTLTIQRTEQRDSAMYRCASSGRITGQTYEQYFGPGTRLTVT.

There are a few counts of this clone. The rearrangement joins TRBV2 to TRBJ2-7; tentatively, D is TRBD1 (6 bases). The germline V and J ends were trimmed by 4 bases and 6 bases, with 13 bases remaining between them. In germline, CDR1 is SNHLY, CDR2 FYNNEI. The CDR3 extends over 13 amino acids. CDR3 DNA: TGTGCCAGCAGTGTCCGGACAGCCTCCGAGCAGTACTTC. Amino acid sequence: CASSVRTASEQYF.